This T cell receptor beta chain derives from a study of cytomegalovirus exposure and HLA in healthy donors. Study in general: Earlier, roughly 180 million T cells were analyzed, and about 120 million unique TCR beta sequences were found among them.

The CDR3 extends over 14 amino acids. V lost 3 bases and J 1 base, leaving 9 bases between the germline ends. CDR1 and CDR2 from the germline V gene are MDHEN and SYDVKM. Whole-study results and caveats: In an earlier analysis, most TCR beta V segments were productive about 90% or about 30% of the time. Within the data, a cluster of highly shared sequence variants was likely a sequencing artifact. Some TCR beta chains (roughly 150 of them) were listed as cytomegalovirus-associated.

Concerning this clone: Its matching antigen is unknown.

Vbeta (60) and Jbeta (13) primers were used in the PCR. Repertoires were generated with immunoSEQ multiplex PCR, while TCRdb's copy carries only in-frame clones and drops some. The sample holds 90,000 or so clones, just under 80% seen once. Material: PBMCs. This TCR derives from a male donor in good health and CMV-seropositive. The chain has TRBV28 and TRBJ1-1, with no clear D. The DNA for the CDR3 is TGTGCCAGCAGTTTGGGCGTCGGGAACACTGAAGCTTTCTTT. Amino acids: CASSLGVGNTEAFF. The full variable domain, rest sourced from reference TRBV28 and TRBJ1-1, is DVKVTQSSRYLVKRTGEKVFLECVQDMDHENMFWYRQDPGLGLRLIYFSYDVKMKEKGDIPEGYSVSREKKERFSLILESASTNQTSMYLCASSLGVGNTEAFFGQGTRLTVV.